The 27 T cell receptor beta chains listed next were all sequenced from one sample in a study of CD8 T cells in Susac syndrome. Random hexamers were used to reverse transcribe an amount of about 0.45 to 1 ug RNA. TCRdb re-derived calls from the immunoSEQ multiplex PCR reads in MiXCR, one entry per CDR3 protein. The top ten hold 0.06% to 0.08% of the sample, which has approximately 230,000 distinct CDR3 sequences, about 94% seen once. The specimen was CD4+ T cells from PBMCs. All receptors derive from a human donor with multiple sclerosis.

The genes are TRBV19 and TRBJ1-2; D not resolved. Trimming left V 4 bases short and J 9 bases short, with 18 bases between. The CDR3 is 14 residues long. CDR1 and CDR2 from the germline V gene are LNHDA and SQIVND (reference sequence). CDR3 DNA: TGTGCCAGTAGTACTCGGGCCAGCCAAGGGAGCTACACCTTC. This codes for CASSTRASQGSYTF.

This clonotype was recorded only once. This chain joins TRBV5-1 and TRBJ2-3; D gene uncertain. Looked up from germline, CDR1 is SGHRS and CDR2 is YFSETQ. CDR3 length: 13 amino acids. Trimming took off 3 bases at V and 4 bases at J, with 9 bases between the two ends. In nucleotides, the CDR3 is TGCGCCAGCAGCTCCCAGAGTCCAGATACGCAGTATTTT. It translates to CASSSQSPDTQYF. Full variable domain (outside the CDR3, taken from reference TRBV5-1 and TRBJ2-3): KAGVTQTPRYLIKTRGQQVTLSCSPISGHRSVSWYQQTPGQGLQFLFEYFSETQRNKGNFPGRFSGRQFSNSRSEMNVSTLELGDSALYLCASSSQSPDTQYFGPGTRLTVL.

J is TRBJ2-5 and V is TRBV15, with 10 nucleotides matching TRBD1. V lost 5 bases to trimming and J lost 2 bases; unmatched junction nucleotides: 8. The CDR3 sequence is 16 residues long. Germline values: CDR1 LNHNV, CDR2 YYDKDF (reference sequence). The CDR3 coding sequence is TGTGCCACCAGCCTGGGCAGGACAGGGGGTCAAGAGACCCAGTACTTC. Translated: CATSLGRTGGQETQYF.

The V and J genes are TRBV19 and TRBJ2-1, with 10 nucleotides matching TRBD2. V lost 2 bases, J lost 0 bases, and 4 bases stayed unmatched. The CDR3 is made up of 17 amino acids. Germline V lookup: CDR1 LNHDA, CDR2 SQIVND (reference sequence). The CDR3: CASSIWLAGASYNEQFF. The CDR3 DNA reads as TGTGCCAGTAGTATATGGCTAGCGGGGGCCTCCTACAATGAGCAGTTCTTC.

The J gene is TRBJ2-4, the V gene TRBV3-1; 9 bases agree with TRBD1. This CDR3 is built from 13 residues. Germline loops: CDR1 LGHDT, CDR2 YNNKEL (reference sequence). J was trimmed by 13 bases and V by 3 bases; bases with no gene match: 7. The DNA of the CDR3 is TGTGCCAGCAGCCAGCTCGGACAGGGGTCCCAGTACTTC. This codes for CASSQLGQGSQYF.

J is TRBJ1-5 and V is TRBV7-9; no firm D call. Germline V gene lookup returns CDR1 SEHNR and CDR2 FQNEAQ (reference sequence). This CDR3 contains 12 residues. Trimming took off 1 base at V and 8 bases at J, with 6 bases between the two ends. The CDR3 bases are TGTGCCAGCAGCTTAGGGCGTGAGCCCCAGCATTTT. Protein: CASSLGREPQHF.

This sequence joins TRBV12-3 or TRBV12-4 and TRBJ2-5, with 9 bases that match TRBD1. This CDR3 region has 16 residues. The V and J ends lost 5 bases and 5 bases, in that order; junction bases with no gene match: 12. As DNA, the CDR3 is TGTGCCAGCAGTCCTAGGGGACAGGGATTGGAGGAGACCCAGTACTTC. Translating it yields CASSPRGQGLEETQYF.

The rearrangement joins TRBV5-4 to TRBJ2-3, with D possibly matching TRBD1 (6 bases). In germline, CDR1 is SGHNT, CDR2 YYREEE (reference sequence). The V end lost 6 bases, the J end lost 2 bases, and 16 bases lay between the germline ends. The CDR3 is 15 residues long. In DNA form, the CDR3 reads TGTGCCAGCATGGTAGGGGGAGCTCACACAGATACGCAGTATTTT. It yields the protein CASMVGGAHTDTQYF. Combining the CDR3 with reference TRBV5-4 and TRBJ2-3 gives the whole variable domain ETGVTQSPTHLIKTRGQQVTLRCSSQSGHNTVSWYQQALGQGPQFIFQYYREEENGRGNFPPRFSGLQFPNYSSELNVNALELDDSALYLCASMVGGAHTDTQYFGPGTRLTVL.

This rearrangement joins TRBV19 to TRBJ2-3; D is uncertain. The CDR3 has 15 amino acids. Trimming stripped 0 bases from V and 4 bases from J, with 11 bases between. In germline, CDR1 is LNHDA, CDR2 SQIVND (reference sequence). The CDR3 spells CASSIDRPWADTQYF. The DNA of the CDR3 is TGTGCCAGTAGTATAGATCGTCCTTGGGCAGATACGCAGTATTTT.

J is TRBJ2-7 and V is TRBV7-9; D might be TRBD1 (6 bases). The V end was cut by 3 bases, the J end by 4 bases, with 7 bases between. Germline CDR1 and CDR2: SEHNR and FQNEAQ (reference sequence). This CDR3 region has 12 residues. The chain's CDR3 is CASSFTGYEQYF. CDR3 sequence (DNA): TGTGCCAGCAGCTTTACAGGGTACGAGCAGTACTTC. The complete variable domain, with remaining parts taken from reference TRBV7-9 and TRBJ2-7, reads DTGVSQNPRHKITKRGQNVTFRCDPISEHNRLYWYRQTLGQGPEFLTYFQNEAQLEKSRLLSDRFSAERPKGSFSTLEIQRTEQGDSAMYLCASSFTGYEQYFGPGTRLTVT.

The J gene is TRBJ2-6, the V gene TRBV4-1; a weak D match, TRBD2 (6 bases). V lost 7 bases and J 3 bases, leaving 22 bases between the germline ends. Looked up from germline, CDR1 is MGHRA and CDR2 is YSYEKL. There are 18 residues in the CDR3. The CDR3 DNA reads TGCGCCAGCACCCCACCCCTGGCGGGAAAAGGTGGGGCCAACGTCCTGACTTTC. Translation gives CASTPPLAGKGGANVLTF.

This chain links TRBV20-1 with TRBJ1-1, with D unclear. The CDR3 loop spans 15 amino acids. Trimming removed 0 bases from V and 0 bases from J, with 11 bases in between. Germline CDR1 reads DFQATT; CDR2 reads SNEGSKA (reference sequence). In DNA form, the CDR3 reads TGCAGTGCTAGAGATTTCGGGAGGATGAACACTGAAGCTTTCTTT. Translating it yields CSARDFGRMNTEAFF.

V gene TRBV24-1 combines with J gene TRBJ2-6; perhaps TRBD1 as D (6 bases). The CDR3 has 18 residues. The V end lost 3 bases, the J end lost 0 bases, and 14 bases lay between the germline ends. Germline CDR1 is KGHDR and CDR2 is SFDVKD. The CDR3 reads CATSDKSTGFSGANVLTF. DNA of the CDR3: TGTGCCACCAGTGATAAATCGACAGGCTTCTCTGGGGCCAACGTCCTGACTTTC.

This chain connects TRBV24-1 to TRBJ2-5; 12 nucleotides match TRBD1. CDR3 length: 16 residues. Germline CDR1 is KGHDR and CDR2 is SFDVKD. V lost 4 bases, J lost 6 bases, and 8 bases stayed unmatched. For the CDR3, the DNA is TGTGCCACCAGTGAACCGGGACAGGGGGCCCACCAGACCCAGTACTTC. Residues: CATSEPGQGAHQTQYF.

The chain employs TRBV29-1 and TRBJ2-3; 11 bases line up with TRBD2. CDR1 is SQVTM, CDR2 ANQGSEA, per germline. The CDR3 length is 15 residues. Losses at the gene ends were 8 bases for V and 0 bases for J; bases not matched to a gene: 7. In DNA form, the CDR3 reads TGCAGCACCTCGGGACTAGCGGTTAGCACAGATACGCAGTATTTT. The encoded protein is CSTSGLAVSTDTQYF.

The rearrangement uses TRBV30 and TRBJ1-1; D is uncertain. The V end was cut by 0 bases, the J end by 2 bases, with 10 bases between. This CDR3 spans 14 amino acids. Germline loops: CDR1 GTSNPN, CDR2 SVGIG (reference sequence). The CDR3 coding sequence is TGTGCCTGGAGTGTACCCGACGGAAACACTGAAGCTTTCTTT. Residues: CAWSVPDGNTEAFF. Using reference TRBV30 and TRBJ1-1 for the parts outside the CDR3, the full variable domain is SQTIHQWPATLVQPVGSPLSLECTVEGTSNPNLYWYRQAAGRGLQLLFYSVGIGQISSEVPQNLSASRPQDRQFILSSKKLLLSDSGFYLCAWSVPDGNTEAFFGQGTRLTVV.

V and J are TRBV29-1 and TRBJ2-2; no clear D. Germline CDR1 reads SQVTM; CDR2 reads ANQGSEA. V was clipped by 7 bases and J by 2 bases, with 14 bases between them. This CDR3 contains 14 residues. The CDR3 nucleotides read TGCAGCGCCTCTGGGCCCCTCAACACCGGGGAGCTGTTTTTT. Translated, it gives CSASGPLNTGELFF.

This clonotype was counted a single time. The chain recombines TRBV2 with TRBJ2-3; possible D gene TRBD1, 6 bases. V lost 8 bases to trimming and J lost 4 bases, with 13 bases between them. Germline CDR1 and CDR2: SNHLY and FYNNEI. CDR3 length: 13 amino acids. CDR3 protein: CASGPQGPDTQYF. The CDR3 bases are TGTGCCAGCGGGCCCCAGGGGCCAGATACGCAGTATTTT. The variable domain in full, with the rest retrieved from reference TRBV2 and TRBJ2-3, is EPEVTQTPSHQVTQMGQEVILRCVPISNHLYFYWYRQILGQKVEFLVSFYNNEISEKSEIFDDQFSVERPDGSNFTLKIRSTKLEDSAMYFCASGPQGPDTQYFGPGTRLTVL.

This rearrangement joins TRBV20-1 to TRBJ2-5; 13 nucleotides agree with TRBD2. V was pared by 0 bases and J by 5 bases, with 6 bases of the junction left unmatched. Germline-derived CDR1 and CDR2 are DFQATT and SNEGSKA (reference sequence). This CDR3 spans 16 amino acids. The CDR3 sequence is CSARERGLAGWETQYF. The CDR3 nucleotides read TGCAGTGCTAGAGAAAGGGGACTAGCGGGATGGGAGACCCAGTACTTC.

The V and J genes are TRBV10-3 and TRBJ2-7, with 8 bases identical to TRBD1. CDR3 size: 14 residues. V lost 6 bases and J lost 5; bases outside the gene matches: 9. The germline gives CDR1 ENHRY, CDR2 SYGVKD. In DNA, the CDR3 is TGTGCCATCAGAACCGGGACAGGAGAAAACGAGCAGTACTTC. Protein sequence: CAIRTGTGENEQYF.

The chain carries TRBV28 and TRBJ1-5, with 8 bases aligning to TRBD1. J lost 6 bases, V lost 7 bases, and 14 bases had no gene match. CDR3 length equals 16 residues. Germline CDR1 and CDR2: MDHEN and SYDVKM. The CDR3 DNA follows: TGTGCCAGCAATTCCCCGACAGGGGCCCTCGGTCAGCCCCAGCATTTT. Protein: CASNSPTGALGQPQHF.

The J gene is TRBJ1-2, the V gene TRBV6-2 or TRBV6-3; D is unclear. The CDR3 is 13 amino acids. Germline V gene data show CDR1 as MNHEY and CDR2 as SVGEGT. The germline V and J ends were trimmed by 6 bases and 6 bases, with 14 bases remaining between them. Here the CDR3 DNA reads TGTGCCAGCAGCTACAGCCATATCCATGGCTACACCTTC. Amino acids: CASSYSHIHGYTF.

The V and J genes are TRBV4-1 and TRBJ2-5; no firm D call. Germline V gene data show CDR1 as MGHRA and CDR2 as YSYEKL. With 0 bases removed from V and 1 base from J, the gap between germline ends came to 9 bases. The CDR3 sequence is 15 residues long. The CDR3 sequence is CASSQDTHSQETQYF. DNA of the CDR3: TGCGCCAGCAGCCAAGATACCCACTCCCAAGAGACCCAGTACTTC.

V is TRBV6-2 or TRBV6-3 and J is TRBJ2-3; D unclear. The CDR3 has 12 residues. CDR1 MNHEY and CDR2 SVGEGT come from the germline V gene. Deletions cut 7 bases from V and 8 bases from J, with 13 bases between. CDR3 bases: TGTGCCAGCACCTTTAACGCCGGTACGCAGTATTTT. Amino acid sequence: CASTFNAGTQYF.

This clonotype was seen only once. The chain recombines TRBV2 with TRBJ2-3; 9 bases fit TRBD1. Germline V gene sequence: CDR1 SNHLY, CDR2 FYNNEI. Losses at the gene ends were 6 bases for V and 5 bases for J; bases not matched to a gene: 9. The CDR3 covers 15 residues. CDR3 sequence: CASSEGQGLRDTQYF. The CDR3 nucleotides read TGTGCCAGCAGCGAGGGACAGGGATTGAGAGATACGCAGTATTTT. Drawing the rest from reference TRBV2 and TRBJ2-3, the complete variable domain is EPEVTQTPSHQVTQMGQEVILRCVPISNHLYFYWYRQILGQKVEFLVSFYNNEISEKSEIFDDQFSVERPDGSNFTLKIRSTKLEDSAMYFCASSEGQGLRDTQYFGPGTRLTVL.

This clonotype has only one observation. The J gene is TRBJ1-1, the V gene TRBV19; possibly TRBD1 for D (5 bases). V was trimmed by 4 bases and J by 0 bases, leaving 15 bases between them. Per the germline V gene, CDR1 is LNHDA and CDR2 is SQIVND (reference sequence). The CDR3 loop spans 16 amino acids. The CDR3 loop reads CASSTNPGRMNTEAFF. CDR3 in DNA: TGTGCCAGTAGTACGAACCCGGGACGGATGAACACTGAAGCTTTCTTT.

The table lists this clonotype with a count of one. V usage is TRBV2 and J usage is TRBJ2-5; TRBD2 might be the D (6 bases). CDR3 size: 15 residues. The germline V gene encodes CDR1 SNHLY and CDR2 FYNNEI. Trimming cost V 4 bases and J 2 bases, with 14 bases left between them. CDR3: CASSVLAGWQETQYF. The CDR3 DNA reads TGTGCCAGCAGTGTGTTGGCGGGGTGGCAAGAGACCCAGTACTTC.